This T cell receptor (beta chain) was profiled in a study of low-dose radiotherapy and immunotherapy resistance in tumors. About the research overall: Given every two weeks, intravenous cyclophosphamide 200 mg/m2 preceded radiation and immunotherapy by one day.

In the RACIN dose-escalation trial, donors got nivolumab plus ipilimumab with aspirin, cyclophosphamide and radiotherapy. cDNA synthesis used a TRAV/TRBV-specific primer set for both chains. Over roughly 19 PCR cycles, TCRs were amplified from a constant-region primer and V-primer adapter. It was by in vitro transcription that isolated mRNA was amplified. TCRdb processed the reads anew with MiXCR; each CDR3 protein has one entry. Of some 10,000 distinct CDR3 sequences listed, about 70% are singletons. CDR1 SGHTA and CDR2 FQGNSA come from the germline V gene. Germline trimming cut 4 bases from V and 4 bases from J; bases unmatched to any gene: 8. CDR3 size: 15 residues.

The chain links TRBV7-2 to TRBJ1-1; 8 bases map to TRBD1. The receptor comes from a human donor with advanced metastatic prostate, ovarian, gallbladder or colorectal cancer (not recorded which). This table probably holds off-target reads from a library built for another chain. The CDR3 region has the DNA TGTGCCAGCAGCTCGAGGACAGGGTTGGCCACTGAAGCTTTCTTT. It encodes CASSSRTGLATEAFF.